This T cell receptor beta chain derives from a study of cytomegalovirus exposure and HLA in healthy donors. General observations from the study: V- and J-gene trimming in TCR beta was tied to a missense DCLRE1C variant by an analysis performed later. HLA alleles were associated with 16,951 TCR beta sequences in a later analysis at 0.05 false discovery rate. A later analysis reportedly found fewer N-insertions in an Asian-associated ancestry cluster than the approximately 660-donor mean. Reportedly, cytomegalovirus status was diagnosed with high sensitivity and specificity.

Regarding this clone: The antigen is not known.

Primers: 60 Vbeta forward and 13 Jbeta reverse. Only in-frame clones appear in the TCRdb table, and some are missing; sequencing was by immunoSEQ multiplex PCR. Among 50,000 or so clones, roughly 81% were seen once, and the ten largest hold 2.7%. The material sequenced was PBMCs. This receptor was obtained from a woman aged 40 to 50 in good health and CMV-seropositive.

This CDR3 reads CASEKGTGVGTEAFF. For the CDR3, the DNA is TGTGCCAGTGAGAAGGGGACAGGGGTGGGCACTGAAGCTTTCTTT. The chain uses TRBV2 and TRBJ1-1; TRBD1 matches at 10 bases. The CDR3 is made up of 15 amino acids. Germline assignment: CDR1 SNHLY and CDR2 FYNNEI. V dropped 9 bases and J dropped 4; count of bases not matched to a gene: 11. The variable domain in full, completed from reference TRBV2 and TRBJ1-1, reads EPEVTQTPSHQVTQMGQEVILRCVPISNHLYFYWYRQILGQKVEFLVSFYNNEISEKSEIFDDQFSVERPDGSNFTLKIRSTKLEDSAMYFCASEKGTGVGTEAFFGQGTRLTVV.